This TCR beta chain emerged from a study of immune evolution from preneoplasia to lung adenocarcinoma. The assay was immunoSEQ multiplex PCR, and TCRdb's table has in-frame clones only and misses some. The sample lists roughly 4,000 clones; more than 75% were seen once. CDR3 length: 12 residues. Trimming cost V 5 bases and J 1 base, with 5 bases left between them. Germline CDR1 is MDHEN and CDR2 is SYDVKM. This TCR was sampled from a person aged 70 to 85 with invasive lung adenocarcinoma. This chain connects TRBV28 to TRBJ1-2; D gene unclear. Sequencing was performed on FFPE invasive lung adenocarcinoma tissue. CDR3 in DNA: TGTGCCAGCAGTCAGGTTAACTATGGCTACACCTTC. This sequence encodes CASSQVNYGYTF.